This T cell receptor beta chain was found in a study of blood T cell repertoires in COVID-19. Sequencing was performed with immunoSEQ multiplex PCR; in TCRdb, only in-frame clones are kept and a portion is missing. This repertoire shows roughly 200,000 clones, around 82% found once; its top ten account for approximately 4.8%. Germline V gene sequence: CDR1 SGHRS, CDR2 YFSETQ. Trimming at V came to 6 bases and at J to 0 bases, leaving 6 bases not matched to a gene. The CDR3 is made up of 15 amino acids. The sequencing input was peripheral blood. The chain has TRBV5-1 and TRBJ1-3, with 7 bases lining up with TRBD1. This receptor was taken from a man aged 45 to 65 with active or convalescent COVID-19. CDR3 sequence (DNA): TGCGCCAGCACGGACAGGTCGAGCTCTGGAAACACCATATATTTT. It yields the protein CASTDRSSSGNTIYF.